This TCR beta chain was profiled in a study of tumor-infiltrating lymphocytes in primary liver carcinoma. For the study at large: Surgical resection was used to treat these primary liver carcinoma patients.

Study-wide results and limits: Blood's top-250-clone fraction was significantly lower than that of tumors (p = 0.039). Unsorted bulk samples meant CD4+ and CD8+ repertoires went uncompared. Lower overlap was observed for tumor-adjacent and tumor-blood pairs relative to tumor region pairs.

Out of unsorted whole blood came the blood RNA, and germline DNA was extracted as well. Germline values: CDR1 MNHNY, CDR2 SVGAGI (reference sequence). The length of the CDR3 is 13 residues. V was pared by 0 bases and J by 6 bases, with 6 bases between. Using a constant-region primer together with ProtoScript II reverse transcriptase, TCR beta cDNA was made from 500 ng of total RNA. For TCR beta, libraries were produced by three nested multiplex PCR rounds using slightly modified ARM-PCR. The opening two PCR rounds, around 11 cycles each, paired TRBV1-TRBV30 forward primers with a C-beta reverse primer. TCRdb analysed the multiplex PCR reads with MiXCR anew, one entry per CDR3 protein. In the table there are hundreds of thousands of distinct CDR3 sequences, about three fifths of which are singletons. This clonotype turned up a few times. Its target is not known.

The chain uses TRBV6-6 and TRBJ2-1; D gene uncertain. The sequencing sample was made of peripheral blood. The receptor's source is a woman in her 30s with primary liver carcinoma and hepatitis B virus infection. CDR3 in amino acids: CASSYSLGNEQFF. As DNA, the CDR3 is TGTGCCAGCAGTTACTCGCTGGGCAATGAGCAGTTCTTC.